This T cell receptor (beta chain) was profiled in a study of cytomegalovirus exposure and HLA in healthy donors. Comments on this clone: No antigen is known for it.

Study observations and caveats: Researchers had no immune exposure information except CMV serostatus available. At a 0.05 false discovery rate, a later analysis found some 18,000 TCR beta sequences to be associated with HLA alleles. Overall, roughly 170 TCR beta chains were annotated as cytomegalovirus-associated. A few chains linked to CMV were shown in vitro to be specific for CMV antigens.

Amplification used 60 Vbeta primers and 13 Jbeta primers. Profiled with immunoSEQ multiplex PCR; TCRdb holds only in-frame clones, not every one. The data show roughly 160,000 clones, approximately 81% seen once. The clonotype comes from a female donor in good health and CMV-seronegative. Sequenced input: PBMCs.

The CDR3 DNA is TGTGCCAGTAGTTCCGGGACAAACGCTGAAAAACTGTTTTTT. This sequence encodes CASSSGTNAEKLFF. The chain couples TRBV19 to TRBJ1-4; D perhaps matches TRBD1 (6 bases). The germline gives CDR1 LNHDA, CDR2 SQIVND (reference sequence). Trimming left V 5 bases short and J 7 bases short, with 14 bases between. The length of the CDR3 is 14 residues.